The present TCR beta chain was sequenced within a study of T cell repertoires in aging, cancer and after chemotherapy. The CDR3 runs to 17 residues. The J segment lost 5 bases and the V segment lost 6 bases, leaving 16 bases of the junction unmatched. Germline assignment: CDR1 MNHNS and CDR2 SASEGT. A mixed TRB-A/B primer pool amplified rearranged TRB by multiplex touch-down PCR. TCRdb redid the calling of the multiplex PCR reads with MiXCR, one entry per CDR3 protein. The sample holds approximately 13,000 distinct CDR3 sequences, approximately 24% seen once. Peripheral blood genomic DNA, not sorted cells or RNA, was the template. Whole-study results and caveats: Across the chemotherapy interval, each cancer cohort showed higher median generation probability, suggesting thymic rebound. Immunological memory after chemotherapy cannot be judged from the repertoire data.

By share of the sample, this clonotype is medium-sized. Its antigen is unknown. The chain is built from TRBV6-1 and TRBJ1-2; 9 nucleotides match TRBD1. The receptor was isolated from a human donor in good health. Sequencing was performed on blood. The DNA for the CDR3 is TGTGCCAGCAGGTCTGAGGGGACAGGGATTCCGCAATATGGCTACACCTTC. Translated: CASRSEGTGIPQYGYTF.